The 27 T cell receptor beta chains in this list originate from one sample, sequenced in a study of brain metastases from non-small cell lung cancer. Sequencing was performed with immunoSEQ multiplex PCR; in TCRdb, only in-frame clones are kept and a portion is missing. The sample lists about 1,600 clones; approximately 80% were seen once. The sample taken for sequencing was primary lung tumor tissue. These receptors were taken from a donor over 35 with non-small cell lung cancer.

The chain joins TRBV28 to TRBJ2-1, with D perhaps matching TRBD2 (5 bases). The CDR3 is 14 amino acids. Germline V gives CDR1 MDHEN, CDR2 SYDVKM. The V end was cut by 3 bases, the J end by 6 bases, with 12 bases between. CDR3 in amino acids: CASSFGPRANEQFF. DNA for the CDR3: TGTGCCAGCAGTTTTGGTCCGCGGGCCAATGAGCAGTTCTTC. The full variable domain, its missing parts supplied by reference TRBV28 and TRBJ2-1, is DVKVTQSSRYLVKRTGEKVFLECVQDMDHENMFWYRQDPGLGLRLIYFSYDVKMKEKGDIPEGYSVSREKKERFSLILESASTNQTSMYLCASSFGPRANEQFFGPGTRLTVL.

The rearrangement uses TRBV6-6 and TRBJ1-3, with D perhaps matching TRBD1 (6 bases). The germline CDR1 and CDR2 sequences are MNHNY and SVGAGI (reference sequence). The V gene lost 7 bases and the J gene lost 0 bases, with 16 bases spanning the gap. The CDR3 sequence is 16 residues long. As DNA, the CDR3 is TGTGCCAGCACTAAAACGGGGGCCTACTCTGGAAACACCATATATTTT. Amino acids: CASTKTGAYSGNTIYF.

In DNA, the CDR3 is TGTGCCAGCAGTGGGGGGCCCGGGACAGGGTGGAACACAGATACGCAGTATTTT. This sequence encodes CASSGGPGTGWNTDTQYF. The chain combines TRBV6-1 with TRBJ2-3; 9 bases map to TRBD1. V gave up 4 bases and J gave up 2 bases; unmatched junction bases: 13. This CDR3 contains 18 residues. Germline CDR1 MNHNS, CDR2 SASEGT.

The chain uses TRBV7-9 and TRBJ2-7, with D unclear. V was trimmed by 4 bases and J by 4 bases, leaving 14 bases between them. Per the germline V gene, CDR1 is SEHNR and CDR2 is FQNEAQ (reference sequence). This CDR3 has 14 amino acids. CDR3 loop: CASSSLLEFYEQYF. The CDR3 region has the DNA TGTGCCAGCAGCTCGCTCCTCGAATTTTACGAGCAGTACTTC. The variable domain in full, with the rest retrieved from reference TRBV7-9 and TRBJ2-7, is DTGVSQNPRHKITKRGQNVTFRCDPISEHNRLYWYRQTLGQGPEFLTYFQNEAQLEKSRLLSDRFSAERPKGSFSTLEIQRTEQGDSAMYLCASSSLLEFYEQYFGPGTRLTVT.

This clone has a single count. Written as DNA, the CDR3 is TGTGCCAGCAGTTTGGGTAGGGGGTTCTACAATGAGCAGTTCTTC. This gives the protein CASSLGRGFYNEQFF. The chain carries TRBV28 and TRBJ2-1; maybe TRBD1 (6 bases). Germline V gene sequence: CDR1 MDHEN, CDR2 SYDVKM. CDR3 length equals 15 residues. Between the trimmed V and J ends, which lost 3 bases and 3 bases, there was a span of 12 bases.

The chain joins TRBV30 to TRBJ1-4; 9 nucleotides line up with TRBD1. CDR1 GTSNPN and CDR2 SVGIG come from the germline V gene (reference sequence). The V segment lost 4 bases and the J segment 8 bases; nucleotides outside the gene matches: 8. The CDR3 is made up of 14 amino acids. The CDR3 reads CAWTPGTGNEKLFF. The CDR3 coding sequence is TGTGCCTGGACCCCCGGGACAGGGAACGAAAAACTGTTTTTT.

This sequence joins TRBV25-1 and TRBJ2-7; TRBD2 is a possible D gene (5 bases). This CDR3 contains 14 residues. Germline CDR1 reads MGHDK; CDR2 reads SYGVNS. V dropped 1 base and J dropped 1 base, with 8 bases sitting between them. The CDR3 is CASSESAVSYEQYF. Written as DNA, the CDR3 is TGTGCCAGCAGTGAATCAGCGGTTTCCTACGAGCAGTACTTC.

This chain links TRBV9 with TRBJ1-3; maybe TRBD1 (6 bases). Trimming shortened V by 3 bases and J by 0 bases, and 13 bases separated the two germline ends. This CDR3 has 16 amino acids. From germline, CDR1 is SGDLS and CDR2 YYNGEE. The CDR3 sequence: CASSDGQLSSGNTIYF. For the CDR3, the DNA is TGTGCCAGCAGCGACGGACAGTTGTCCTCTGGAAACACCATATATTTT.

The chain recombines TRBV7-9 with TRBJ1-2; no clear D. V dropped 8 bases and J dropped 8 bases, with 15 bases sitting between them. The V gene's germline CDR1 is SEHNR and CDR2 FQNEAQ (reference sequence). This CDR3 has 12 residues. The CDR3 loop is CASPELEGGYTF. In DNA, the CDR3 is TGTGCCAGCCCTGAACTGGAGGGAGGCTACACCTTC.

This clone was recorded only once. The rearrangement uses TRBV18 and TRBJ2-1, with 8 bases aligning to TRBD2. Germline values: CDR1 KGHSH, CDR2 LQKENI. The CDR3 spans 18 residues. Trimming removed 4 bases from V and 5 bases from J; junction bases left unmatched: 16. The CDR3 protein is CASSLTQALSGRDNEQFF. The DNA of the CDR3 is TGTGCCAGCTCACTTACCCAGGCCCTCAGCGGGAGAGACAATGAGCAGTTCTTC.

The chain joins TRBV6-5 to TRBJ2-7, with unresolved D. The CDR3 has 13 amino acids. V lost 2 bases and J 3 bases, leaving 8 bases between the germline ends. Per germline, CDR1 MNHEY and CDR2 SVGAGI. The CDR3 nucleotides are TGTGCCAGCAGTTACCCACCCGTCTACGAGCAGTACTTC. It codes for CASSYPPVYEQYF.

This rearrangement joins TRBV19 to TRBJ2-1; 11 nucleotides agree with TRBD2. The CDR3 runs to 16 residues. Germline V gene data show CDR1 as LNHDA and CDR2 as SQIVND (reference sequence). The junction had 6 bases not matched to a gene; V was cut back by 6 bases and J by 2 bases. The CDR3 spells CASSSGLAGTYNEQFF. Here the CDR3 DNA reads TGTGCCAGTAGCAGCGGACTAGCGGGCACCTACAATGAGCAGTTCTTC. The full variable domain, completed using reference TRBV19 and TRBJ2-1, is DGGITQSPKYLFRKEGQNVTLSCEQNLNHDAMYWYRQDPGQGLRLIYYSQIVNDFQKGDIAEGYSVSREKKESFPLTVTSAQKNPTAFYLCASSSGLAGTYNEQFFGPGTRLTVL.

This sequence joins TRBV4-2 and TRBJ2-7, with TRBD1 matching over 8 bases. V was pared by 1 base and J by 0 bases, with 5 bases of the junction left unmatched. Germline V gives CDR1 LGHNA, CDR2 YNFKEQ. The CDR3 has 16 amino acids. CDR3 protein: CASSQADRVGSYEQYF. As DNA, the CDR3 is TGTGCCAGCAGCCAAGCGGACAGGGTGGGCTCCTACGAGCAGTACTTC.

The chain combines TRBV27 with TRBJ2-7; TRBD1 is a possible D gene (6 bases). Per the germline V gene, CDR1 is MNHEY and CDR2 is SMNVEV (reference sequence). Trimming cost V 6 bases and J 2 bases, with 14 bases left between them. CDR3 size: 14 residues. The CDR3 sequence is CASRLYRATYEQYF. In DNA, the CDR3 is TGTGCCAGCAGACTCTACAGGGCTACCTACGAGCAGTACTTC.

This clone was counted once. J is TRBJ1-2 and V is TRBV20-1; no clear D gene. The ends were cut back, 6 bases at V and 8 bases at J, with 7 bases in the middle. This CDR3 region has 9 residues. Germline CDR1 DFQATT, CDR2 SNEGSKA (reference sequence). CDR3 bases: TGCAGTGCATCGGGCGGCTACACCTTC. Encoded protein: CSASGGYTF.

This clone has only a few counts. V and J are TRBV5-6 and TRBJ2-1; 12 bases line up with TRBD1. CDR1 is SGHDT, CDR2 YYEEEE, per germline. This CDR3 is 16 amino acids long. The V segment lost 7 bases and the J segment 9 bases; nucleotides outside the gene matches: 14. CDR3 amino acids: CASGGPNGTGGSEQFF. DNA of the CDR3: TGTGCCAGCGGAGGACCAAACGGGACAGGGGGCTCTGAGCAGTTCTTC.

The chain joins TRBV7-9 to TRBJ1-5, with TRBD1 matching 10 bases. The V and J ends lost 5 bases and 4 bases, in that order; junction bases with no gene match: 8. The germline V gene has CDR1 SEHNR and CDR2 FQNEAQ (reference sequence). The CDR3 length is 16 residues. The CDR3 coding sequence is TGTGCCAGCAGCCAATGGGGGACAGGGGAAAATCAGCCCCAGCATTTT. Its protein is CASSQWGTGENQPQHF.

This clone was detected only a few times. The rearrangement joins TRBV5-5 to TRBJ1-5, with TRBD1 matching over 7 bases. The germline gives CDR1 SGHKS, CDR2 YYEKEE (reference sequence). V was clipped by 1 base and J by 4 bases; unmatched bases: 5. The CDR3 runs to 15 residues. The DNA for the CDR3 is TGTGCCAGCAGCTTGATTGGACAGGCAAATCAGCCCCAGCATTTT. Amino acids: CASSLIGQANQPQHF.

V usage is TRBV7-6 and J usage is TRBJ2-7; D perhaps matches TRBD2 (6 bases). Trimming pared 2 bases from V and 3 bases from J, leaving 8 bases between. This CDR3 spans 13 amino acids. Germline CDR1 is SGHVS and CDR2 is FNYEAQ. CDR3 in amino acids: CASSLTGGYEQYF. Written as DNA, the CDR3 is TGTGCCAGCAGCTTAACCGGGGGCTACGAGCAGTACTTC.

In this sample, this clone turned up a few times. V gene TRBV4-3 combines with J gene TRBJ1-1; D is uncertain. This CDR3 has 14 residues. The ends were cut back, 2 bases at V and 0 bases at J, with 7 bases in the middle. Germline CDR1 LGHNA, CDR2 YSLEER. Here the CDR3 reads CASSQLMLNTEAFF. The CDR3 nucleotides are TGCGCCAGCAGCCAATTGATGTTGAACACTGAAGCTTTCTTT.

The chain links TRBV5-5 to TRBJ1-4; no firm D call. V lost 3 bases, J lost 6 bases, and 24 bases lay in between. CDR3 length: 18 residues. CDR1 is SGHKS and CDR2 is YYEKEE in the germline V gene (reference sequence). The CDR3 protein is CASSWNQIGSLGYEKLFF. CDR3 nucleotide sequence: TGTGCCAGCAGCTGGAATCAAATCGGAAGTCTGGGCTATGAAAAACTGTTTTTT.

This chain links TRBV15 with TRBJ2-2; D may correspond to TRBD1 or TRBD2 (5 bases each). This CDR3 is built from 15 residues. CDR1 is LNHNV and CDR2 is YYDKDF in the germline V gene (reference sequence). V was pared by 1 base and J by 4 bases, with 10 bases between. In DNA form, the CDR3 reads TGTGCCACCAGCAGAGCGGGGCTAAGCACCGGGGAGCTGTTTTTT. This gives the protein CATSRAGLSTGELFF.

This clone showed up just once. The chain carries TRBV3-1 (or the pseudogene TRBV3-2) and TRBJ2-2, with TRBD1 identical over 10 bases. V was clipped by 6 bases and J by 6 bases; unmatched bases: 16. Germline CDR1 reads LGHDT; CDR2 reads YNNKEL (reference sequence). The CDR3 sequence is 18 residues long. The CDR3 DNA reads as TGTGCCAGCAGTTCGCCCGGGACAGGGGTGGTTAAGGCCGGGGAGCTGTTTTTT. Its translation is CASSSPGTGVVKAGELFF.

J is TRBJ1-1 and V is TRBV7-8; D remains ambiguous. CDR1 is SGHVS, CDR2 FQNEAQ, per germline. The CDR3 spans 14 residues. V was trimmed by 5 bases and J by 7 bases, leaving 17 bases between them. The chain's CDR3 is CASSPLSIGREAFF. CDR3 bases: TGTGCCAGCAGCCCCTTGAGCATCGGCCGTGAAGCTTTCTTT.

The rearrangement uses TRBV4-2 and TRBJ1-2; D is undetermined. Germline V CDR1 and CDR2: LGHNA, YNFKEQ. This CDR3 contains 15 residues. The V gene lost 0 bases and the J gene lost 6 bases, with 14 bases spanning the gap. The CDR3 DNA reads as TGTGCCAGCAGCCAAGAAGAGGGTCGGGAAGATGGCTACACCTTC. Translated: CASSQEEGREDGYTF.

The sample holds one count of this clone. The chain carries TRBV15 and TRBJ1-5; D is ambiguous. CDR1 LNHNV and CDR2 YYDKDF come from the germline V gene (reference sequence). V was cut by 0 bases and J by 5 bases, with 11 bases left in between. The CDR3 length is 15 residues. The CDR3 nucleotides are TGTGCCACCAGCAGAGATAATAAAAAAGATCAGCCCCAGCATTTT. It translates to CATSRDNKKDQPQHF.

This sequence joins TRBV7-2 and TRBJ2-1; D gene uncertain. V dropped 3 bases and J dropped 0 bases, with 6 bases sitting between them. This CDR3 spans 14 amino acids. CDR1 is SGHTA, CDR2 FQGNSA, per germline. CDR3 in amino acids: CASSFGSSYNEQFF. The CDR3 DNA sequence: TGTGCCAGCAGCTTTGGCAGCTCCTACAATGAGCAGTTCTTC.